This T cell receptor (beta chain) was retrieved from a study of regulatory T cells in long-lasting Graves disease. Study conclusions and caveats: Fewer public clonotypes were shared by new patients (966) than by persistent patients (roughly 2,500). TCR diversity was lower in persistent than newly diagnosed Graves' disease.

This clonotype was seen repeatedly, ten times or more. The antigen remains unidentified. The time point: persistent/refractory GD, antithyroid drugs over 5 years with positive TRAb. Preparation of the TCR library used RNA extracted from PBMCs. An approximately 10-milliliter sample of peripheral blood was drawn into EDTA tubes. The CDR3 runs 17 residues. V trimming: 7 bases; J trimming: 1 base; junction bases outside the gene matches: 8. Per the germline V gene, CDR1 is KGHDR and CDR2 is SFDVKD. Arm-PCR of CDR3 regions and iRepertoire HTBI primers were the basis on which TCR beta libraries were built. In TCRdb, the multiplex PCR reads were re-called with MiXCR into one record per CDR3 protein. The table has around 450,000 distinct CDR3 sequences, 20% to 25% seen once; the top ten hold more than 6%.

This clonotype was sampled from a female donor with Graves disease. Sequences were derived from peripheral blood mononuclear cells (PBMCs), sampled when the disease was refractory, from a patient treated with antithyroid drugs. The chain uses TRBV24-1 and TRBJ2-6, with 8 bases that match TRBD1. The CDR3 reads CATSRTQGGSGANVLTF. The CDR3 DNA reads as TGTGCCACCAGCCGGACACAGGGGGGTTCTGGGGCCAACGTCCTGACTTTC.